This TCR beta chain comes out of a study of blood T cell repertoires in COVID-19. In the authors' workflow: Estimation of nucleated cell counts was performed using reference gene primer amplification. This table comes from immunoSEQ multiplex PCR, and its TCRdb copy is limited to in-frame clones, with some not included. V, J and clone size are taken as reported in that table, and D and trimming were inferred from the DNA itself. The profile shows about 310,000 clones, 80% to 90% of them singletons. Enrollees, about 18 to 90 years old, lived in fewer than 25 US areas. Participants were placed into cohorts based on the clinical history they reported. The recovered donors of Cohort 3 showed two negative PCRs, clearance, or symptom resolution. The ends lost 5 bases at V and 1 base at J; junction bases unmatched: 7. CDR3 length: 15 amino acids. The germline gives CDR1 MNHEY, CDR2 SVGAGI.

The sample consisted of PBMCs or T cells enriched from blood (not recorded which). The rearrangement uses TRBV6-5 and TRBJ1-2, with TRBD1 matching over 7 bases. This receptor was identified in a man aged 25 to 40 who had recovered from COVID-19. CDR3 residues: CASSLNRGNNYGYTF. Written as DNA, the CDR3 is TGTGCCAGCAGTCTGAACAGGGGTAATAACTATGGCTACACCTTC.